The 23 T cell receptor beta chains listed next were all sequenced from one sample in a study of T cell responses to AZD1222 COVID-19 vaccine. Sequencing was performed with immunoSEQ multiplex PCR; in TCRdb, only in-frame clones are kept and a portion is missing. The table has 110,000 to 150,000 clones, roughly 92% seen once. Specimen: peripheral blood, collected on day 0 of AZD1222 vaccination. All receptors derive from an adult in good health.

This clone was counted a single time. The chain joins TRBV4-2 to TRBJ1-1, with 9 bases fitting TRBD1. V lost 4 bases and J lost 4; bases outside the gene matches: 7. The CDR3 covers 15 residues. Germline V lookup: CDR1 LGHNA, CDR2 YNFKEQ. Written as DNA, the CDR3 is TGTGCCAGCAGCCGGAGGAGACAGGGGGGCACTGAAGCTTTCTTT. It specifies CASSRRRQGGTEAFF.

The rearrangement uses TRBV30 and TRBJ1-2; no clear D. CDR3 size: 12 residues. The V gene's germline CDR1 is GTSNPN and CDR2 SVGIG (reference sequence). Deletions cut 2 bases from V and 0 bases from J, with 4 bases between. Written as DNA, the CDR3 is TGTGCCTGGAGTTTCGCTAACTATGGCTACACCTTC. Amino acid sequence: CAWSFANYGYTF.

The chain combines TRBV2 with TRBJ2-7, with D possibly TRBD1 on 6 matching bases. The length of the CDR3 is 14 residues. Germline V gene lookup returns CDR1 SNHLY and CDR2 FYNNEI. Trimming shortened V by 6 bases and J by 0 bases, and 12 bases separated the two germline ends. The CDR3 DNA reads TGTGCCAGCAGCGGGACATACTACTCCTACGAGCAGTACTTC. As protein: CASSGTYYSYEQYF.

The chain employs TRBV27 and TRBJ2-7; TRBD1 matches at 10 bases. The germline V gene encodes CDR1 MNHEY and CDR2 SMNVEV (reference sequence). V shed 5 bases, J shed 3 bases, and the junction held 10 bases outside the gene matches. The CDR3 loop spans 16 amino acids. The DNA of the CDR3 is TGTGCCAGCAGTAATAGTCTGGGACAGGGGATCTACGAGCAGTACTTC. Its protein product is CASSNSLGQGIYEQYF.

The chain carries TRBV29-1 and TRBJ2-5; the D is unclear. Trimming removed 7 bases from V and 3 bases from J, with 18 bases in between. This CDR3 is 14 amino acids long. Germline V gene sequence: CDR1 SQVTM, CDR2 ANQGSEA. The CDR3 coding sequence is TGCAGCGCCCGGACCCCCCAAAGGGAAGAGACCCAGTACTTC. Amino acid sequence: CSARTPQREETQYF.

As concerns this clone: This sample also contains other DNA sequences that code for the same CDR3. The chain uses TRBV5-1 and TRBJ1-1; TRBD1 matches 8 bases. The CDR3 spans 15 residues. Germline V lookup: CDR1 SGHRS, CDR2 YFSETQ. J gave up 0 bases and V 3 bases, and 4 bases lay outside the gene matches. CDR3 sequence: CASSSGTGLNTEAFF. CDR3 DNA sequence: TGCGCCAGCAGCTCAGGGACAGGACTGAACACTGAAGCTTTCTTT.

The V call is TRBV18, the J call TRBJ2-1, with TRBD2 matching over 10 bases. CDR1 is KGHSH and CDR2 is LQKENI in the germline V gene. This CDR3 is 18 amino acids long. The V gene end was trimmed by 4 bases and the J gene end by 7 bases; junction bases not matched to a gene: 16. DNA of the CDR3: TGTGCCAGCTCACTAAATCTAGCGGGAGCTAAATTAAGGAATGAGCAGTTCTTC. This encodes CASSLNLAGAKLRNEQFF.

The CDR3 bases are TGTGCCAGCACCTCGGGGTGGAGGAATGAGCAGTTCTTC. Translation gives CASTSGWRNEQFF. The V call is TRBV7-2, the J call TRBJ2-1; tentative D call: TRBD2 (5 bases). The CDR3 is 13 residues long. The ends were cut back, 7 bases at V and 7 bases at J, with 14 bases in the middle. Germline V gene sequence: CDR1 SGHTA, CDR2 FQGNSA.

The V call is TRBV30, the J call TRBJ2-1; TRBD2 aligns across 16 bases. CDR3 length equals 18 residues. Germline V gene sequence: CDR1 GTSNPN, CDR2 SVGIG (reference sequence). With 3 bases clipped from V and 7 bases from J, the junction kept 12 bases outside the gene matches. The CDR3 loop reads CAWRASGLAGGPRNEQFF. CDR3 in DNA: TGTGCCTGGAGGGCCTCGGGACTAGCGGGAGGGCCGAGGAATGAGCAGTTCTTC.

The chain links TRBV20-1 to TRBJ2-1; 9 bases are a match to TRBD2. V lost 6 bases to trimming and J lost 15 bases; unmatched junction nucleotides: 9. The germline CDR1 and CDR2 sequences are DFQATT and SNEGSKA (reference sequence). This CDR3 has 11 amino acids. CDR3 region: CSAATSGLSFF. CDR3 sequence (DNA): TGCAGTGCCGCGACTAGCGGCCTGTCGTTCTTC.

The table lists this clone with a count of one. The rearrangement joins TRBV4-1 to TRBJ2-3; TRBD1 matches 12 bases. CDR1 and CDR2 (germline): MGHRA, YSYEKL. This CDR3 has 16 amino acids. Unmatched junction bases numbered 7, after V lost 8 bases and J lost 1 base. CDR3 nucleotide sequence: TGCGCCAGCTCCTTAGGGGACAGGGGGCGCACAGATACGCAGTATTTT. It specifies CASSLGDRGRTDTQYF.

This clone has only one observation. The chain employs TRBV5-4 and TRBJ2-1, with 8 bases identical to TRBD2. Germline CDR1 SGHNT, CDR2 YYREEE (reference sequence). V lost 3 bases, J lost 0 bases, and 8 bases stayed unmatched. The CDR3 totals 17 residues. Here the CDR3 reads CASSWGSGGSSYNEQFF. The CDR3 DNA sequence: TGTGCCAGCAGCTGGGGCTCGGGAGGGAGCTCCTACAATGAGCAGTTCTTC.

The chain is built from TRBV28 and TRBJ1-2, with D hard to call. Germline V CDR1 and CDR2: MDHEN, SYDVKM. The CDR3 length is 14 residues. V lost 1 base, J lost 8 bases, and 14 bases lay in between. In DNA form, the CDR3 reads TGTGCCAGCAGTTTATCCCCAAGGTCATACGGCTACACCTTC. Translation gives CASSLSPRSYGYTF.

The rearrangement links TRBV30 to TRBJ2-1; 14 nucleotides agree with TRBD2. Germline CDR1 is GTSNPN and CDR2 is SVGIG (reference sequence). V gave up 3 bases and J gave up 6 bases; unmatched junction bases: 10. The CDR3 is 17 residues long. The CDR3 DNA sequence: TGTGCCTGGAGCCCAATGCGGACTAGCGGGGGGTTCAATGAGCAGTTCTTC. The encoded protein is CAWSPMRTSGGFNEQFF.

The rearrangement links TRBV6-5 to TRBJ2-7; 14 nucleotides line up with TRBD2. The CDR3 has 15 amino acids. J was trimmed by 4 bases and V by 5 bases; bases with no gene match: 4. The germline V gene has CDR1 MNHEY and CDR2 SVGAGI. CDR3 region: CASSTGTSGGYEQYF. The DNA for the CDR3 is TGTGCCAGCAGTACCGGGACTAGCGGGGGTTACGAGCAGTACTTC.

The J gene is TRBJ1-1, the V gene TRBV30; D is uncertain. V lost 5 bases to trimming and J lost 11 bases, with 15 bases between them. CDR3 size: 11 residues. CDR1 is GTSNPN and CDR2 is SVGIG in the germline V gene (reference sequence). In nucleotides, the CDR3 is TGTGCCTGGCTGAGTCCGGGAACGGCTTTCTTT. Protein sequence: CAWLSPGTAFF.

V is TRBV3-1 (or the pseudogene TRBV3-2) and J is TRBJ2-7, with 9 bases matching TRBD2. The V gene end was trimmed by 4 bases and the J gene end by 4 bases; junction bases not matched to a gene: 5. Looked up from germline, CDR1 is LGHDT and CDR2 is YNNKEL (reference sequence). The CDR3 is made up of 14 amino acids. The CDR3 DNA reads TGTGCCAGCAGCCCACTAAGCGGGAGGTACGAGCAGTACTTC. Residues: CASSPLSGRYEQYF.

This clone was recorded a few times. The gene calls are TRBV3-1 (or the pseudogene TRBV3-2) and TRBJ1-3; possibly TRBD1 for D (6 bases). The CDR3 is made up of 15 amino acids. Germline CDR1 LGHDT, CDR2 YNNKEL (reference sequence). The ends were cut back, 4 bases at V and 8 bases at J, with 18 bases in the middle. The chain's CDR3 is CASSPIGQRTDTIYF. The CDR3 DNA is TGTGCCAGCAGCCCAATAGGACAGAGGACGGACACCATATATTTT.

This clone was seen only once. The chain recombines TRBV18 with TRBJ1-2, with TRBD1 matching 7 bases. The germline CDR1 and CDR2 sequences are KGHSH and LQKENI. The length of the CDR3 is 14 residues. The V and J ends lost 3 bases and 4 bases, in that order; junction bases with no gene match: 5. The CDR3: CASSPTTGFYGYTF. CDR3 nucleotide sequence: TGTGCCAGCTCACCCACGACAGGGTTCTATGGCTACACCTTC.

This chain uses TRBV5-1 with TRBJ2-6; 8 nucleotides line up with TRBD1. CDR1 is SGHRS, CDR2 YFSETQ, per germline. This CDR3 has 15 amino acids. V shed 5 bases, J shed 4 bases, and the junction held 5 bases outside the gene matches. The CDR3 region is CASRTGVYGANVLTF. The CDR3 DNA follows: TGCGCCAGCAGGACAGGGGTGTACGGGGCCAACGTCCTGACTTTC.

This clone has a handful of counts. The chain carries TRBV6-1 and TRBJ2-6; the match to TRBD2 covers 12 bases. Germline CDR1 is MNHNS and CDR2 is SASEGT. V lost 2 bases and J lost 3; bases outside the gene matches: 2. The CDR3 runs to 17 residues. In DNA form, the CDR3 reads TGTGCCAGCAGTGAACCGGGACTAGCGGGTGGGGCCAACGTCCTGACTTTC. It specifies CASSEPGLAGGANVLTF.

This clone was seen only a few times. The V call is TRBV7-9, the J call TRBJ2-7; 9 bases are shared with TRBD2. The V gene end was trimmed by 1 base and the J gene end by 4 bases; junction bases not matched to a gene: 11. The CDR3 is made up of 17 amino acids. The germline V gene encodes CDR1 SEHNR and CDR2 FQNEAQ (reference sequence). DNA of the CDR3: TGTGCCAGCAGCTTAGGCCAGACGGGACTAGCTGATTACGAGCAGTACTTC. It encodes CASSLGQTGLADYEQYF.

CDR3 amino acids: CASSAQGVEKLFF. For the CDR3, the DNA is TGTGCCAGCAGTGCCCAGGGGGTTGAAAAACTGTTTTTT. The chain couples TRBV2 to TRBJ1-4, with 7 bases lining up with TRBD1. The CDR3 is 13 residues long. The V and J ends lost 4 bases and 7 bases, in that order; junction bases with no gene match: 3. Germline loops: CDR1 SNHLY, CDR2 FYNNEI.